This T cell receptor (beta chain) was identified during a study of blood T cell repertoires in COVID-19 (dated by TCRdb to the early 2020s). About the investigation overall: Samples from collaborators originated in the United States, Italy and Spain and spanned both the acute and convalescent phases of COVID-19. The samples were drawn from the first 160 participants of the ongoing ImmuneRACE study and from more than 1,000 subjects provided by 6 global collaborators. Where HLA class I and class II types were available, the types were taken from metadata supplied by the sample provider, not from assay-based typing. A de-identified subject ID, COVID-19 status, age in years and sex were almost always included in the sample metadata. Deeply sampled blood TCRbeta repertoires from subjects exposed to, actively infected with, or recovered from COVID-19 were included in the dataset. The repertoires were released in a freely available public database meant as a resource for research on the immune response to SARS-CoV-2. The prospective study material was composed of cDNA or gDNA derived from T cells, B-cell-depleted T cells, or PBMCs. General conclusions and limits of the study: The quantity of clinical and demographic metadata differed by source and by participant and was supplied without curation.

TCRbeta CDR3 regions were amplified from genomic DNA using the immunoSEQ Assay, a bias-controlled multiplex PCR. For the original study's pipeline: The number of nucleated cells in each sample was estimated by amplification of reference gene primers within the assay. To quantify the absolute abundance of each unique TCRbeta CDR3 rearrangement, sequence reads were collapsed and filtered. For each sample, productive Simpson clonality was calculated by taking the square root of Simpson's diversity index across productive rearrangements. TCRdb limited this immuneACCESS table to in-frame rearrangements with V and J called. A share of clones is missing; checked studies link under half to unresolved V genes, and the rest is unexplained. The V and J calls and the clone size are those of that table, but D and trimming were determined from the DNA. The sample table contains 250,000 to 300,000 clones; only one count was recorded for roughly 88% of them. About 1% of the sample goes to the ten largest clones.

Participants in the prospective study were enrolled through a virtual design, were aged roughly 18 to 100 years, and lived in 24 United States geographic areas. In the prospective study, participants were assigned to cohorts based on the clinical history participants reported in a screening survey and a study questionnaire. Recovered participants in ImmuneRACE Cohort 3 were defined by two consecutive negative NP/OP PCR tests, clearance by a healthcare professional, or resolution of symptoms. Each participant in the prospective study had whole blood, serum and a nasopharyngeal or oropharyngeal swab collected by mobile phlebotomists. Participants in the prospective study had the option to provide additional blood draws and questionnaires over a 2-month period. Before DNA extraction, prospective study blood samples were shipped either frozen or at room temperature. Inclusive of the bounding cysteine and phenylalanine, the CDR3 is 15 residues long. The retained sequence is limited to the CDR3, 45 bases, with the frame set at the first base. According to the germline V gene (reference sequence), CDR1 reads MNHEY and CDR2 reads SMNVEV. V is shortened by 3 bases, J by 1 base, and the region joining them spans 11 bases.

This clone showed up just a few times. Its antigen is not yet known. Within one base of it there is no much larger clone, and no base qualities were kept. Material: PBMCs or T cells enriched from blood (not recorded which). Recombination linked TRBV27 to TRBJ2-3, with TRBD2 as a weak D call on 5 bases. This receptor was identified in a woman aged 30 to 39 who had recovered from COVID-19. The CDR3 protein sequence reads: CASSLAILGTDTQYF. In nucleotides, the sequence is TGTGCCAGCAGTTTGGCCATACTAGGCACAGATACGCAGTATTTT.